This T cell receptor (beta chain) was documented in a study of glioma-infiltrating T cells after dendritic cell vaccination. This table comes from immunoSEQ multiplex PCR, and its TCRdb copy is limited to in-frame clones, with some not included. The sample lists some 100,000 clones, around three quarters seen once, with 5.5% to 7% in the top ten. V shed 3 bases and J 6 bases; nucleotides not matched to a gene: 10. The germline V gene encodes CDR1 MNHEY and CDR2 SMNVEV (reference sequence). The CDR3 contains 15 residues. The sample in question was blood, obtained before dendritic cell vaccination. The chain recombines TRBV27 with TRBJ2-7; 8 bases align to TRBD2. The receptor's source is a human donor with glioblastoma. CDR3 protein: CASSFQTGGPSEQYF. Here the CDR3 DNA reads TGTGCCAGCAGTTTTCAAACGGGGGGGCCGAGCGAGCAGTACTTC.